What follows are 22 T cell receptor beta chains derived from one specimen sequenced in a study of cytomegalovirus exposure and HLA in healthy donors (dated by TCRdb to 2016 to 2017). Preparation of the library involved the immunoSEQ multiplex PCR assay. The multiplex PCR relied on a mix of 60 forward primers for TCR Vbeta segments and 13 reverse primers for TCR Jbeta segments. This immuneACCESS table, as held by TCRdb, lists in-frame sequences with V and J called but not all clones. Of the missing ones, under half trace to an unresolved V gene in checked studies; the others have no known cause. The sample's records list under 60,000 clones. In total, the top ten clones hold 9.5% to 15% of the sample. The material sequenced was PBMCs. The origin of the receptors is a woman in her twenties or thirties in good health and CMV-seropositive.

CDR3 sequence: CASRAGRDQPQHF. The CDR3 nucleotides are TGTGCCAGCAGAGCGGGGCGGGATCAGCCCCAGCATTTT. The V call is TRBV6-5, the J call TRBJ1-5, with a tentative D call TRBD1 (5 bases). This CDR3 has 13 amino acids. V was cut by 6 bases and J by 5 bases, with 11 bases left in between. In germline, CDR1 is MNHEY, CDR2 SVGAGI.

This rearrangement joins TRBV19 to TRBJ1-5; D may be TRBD1 (6 bases). Germline assignment: CDR1 LNHDA and CDR2 SQIVND (reference sequence). The CDR3 length is 14 residues. Trimming took 7 bases from V and 6 from J, leaving 16 bases between them. CDR3 sequence: CASNQPDRVQPQHF. The CDR3 DNA sequence: TGTGCCAGTAATCAACCGGACAGAGTTCAGCCCCAGCATTTT.

This sequence joins TRBV4-2 and TRBJ2-7; TRBD1 agrees at 7 bases. V shed 2 bases, J shed 1 base, and the junction held 5 bases outside the gene matches. This CDR3 contains 15 residues. Germline CDR1 LGHNA, CDR2 YNFKEQ. In DNA, the CDR3 is TGTGCCAGCAGCCAAAACCCGGGACAGTCCTACGAGCAGTACTTC. Translated: CASSQNPGQSYEQYF.

The chain is built from TRBV9 and TRBJ2-3; tentatively, D is TRBD2 (6 bases). Trimming pared 4 bases from V and 0 bases from J, leaving 9 bases between. CDR1 SGDLS and CDR2 YYNGEE come from the germline V gene. The CDR3 totals 14 residues. This chain's CDR3 is CASSLSGSTDTQYF. DNA for the CDR3: TGTGCCAGCAGCCTTAGCGGAAGCACAGATACGCAGTATTTT.

As DNA, the CDR3 is TGTGCCAGCAGCTTATTCGGCGAGCAGTACTTC. This gives the protein CASSLFGEQYF. This chain links TRBV7-9 with TRBJ2-7; no clear D. With 2 bases removed from V and 6 bases from J, the gap between germline ends came to 5 bases. Germline V gene data show CDR1 as SEHNR and CDR2 as FQNEAQ (reference sequence). This CDR3 contains 11 residues. The complete variable domain, with remaining parts taken from reference TRBV7-9 and TRBJ2-7, reads DTGVSQNPRHKITKRGQNVTFRCDPISEHNRLYWYRQTLGQGPEFLTYFQNEAQLEKSRLLSDRFSAERPKGSFSTLEIQRTEQGDSAMYLCASSLFGEQYFGPGTRLTVT.

Points on this clone: A read error may produce the germline difference seen at one junction end. This chain uses TRBV6-5 with TRBJ1-1; D is ambiguous. The germline gives CDR1 MNHEY, CDR2 SVGAGI. The CDR3 covers 13 residues. CDR3 region: CASRSGVGTEDFF. The DNA for the CDR3 is TGTGCCAGCAGGTCTGGAGTTGGCACTGAAGATTTCTTT.

As to this clone: The sample holds other DNA sequences that translate to the same CDR3. The rearrangement uses TRBV4-1 and TRBJ2-1, with 8 bases matching TRBD2. CDR3 length: 15 residues. Germline V lookup: CDR1 MGHRA, CDR2 YSYEKL. V gave up 1 base and J gave up 10 bases; unmatched junction bases: 9. The chain's CDR3 is CASSQVPLAGNEQFF. The CDR3 DNA reads as TGCGCCAGCAGCCAAGTCCCCTTAGCGGGAAACGAGCAGTTCTTC.

The chain links TRBV28 to TRBJ2-5, with 7 bases matching TRBD1. CDR1 is MDHEN and CDR2 is SYDVKM in the germline V gene. J was trimmed by 7 bases and V by 2 bases; bases with no gene match: 7. The CDR3 totals 14 residues. The CDR3 is CASSLLDRVGTQYF. The DNA for the CDR3 is TGTGCCAGCAGTTTACTAGACAGGGTAGGGACCCAGTACTTC.

This rearrangement joins TRBV15 to TRBJ2-3, with D uncertain. The CDR3 is made up of 15 amino acids. CDR1 and CDR2 from the germline V gene are LNHNV and YYDKDF (reference sequence). Trimming removed 0 bases at V and 2 bases at J, with 9 bases between. Written as DNA, the CDR3 is TGTGCCACCAGCAGAGATCACCAGAACACAGATACGCAGTATTTT. This sequence encodes CATSRDHQNTDTQYF.

With regard to this clone: The junction departs from germline at one end; a sequencing error may be responsible. The chain combines TRBV7-7 with TRBJ2-2; maybe TRBD1 (5 bases). Germline lookup yields CDR1 SSHAT and CDR2 FNYEAQ (reference sequence). The CDR3 is made up of 13 amino acids. CDR3 coding DNA: TGTGCTAGCAGCCAGGGGAACACCGGGGAGCTGTTTTTT. Protein product: CASSQGNTGELFF.

V usage is TRBV19 and J usage is TRBJ2-7; 7 bases are a match to TRBD2. After removal of 5 bases from V and 7 bases from J, the junction contained 8 bases not matched to a gene. The CDR3 has 13 residues. Germline V gene data show CDR1 as LNHDA and CDR2 as SQIVND (reference sequence). CDR3 DNA sequence: TGTGCCAGTAGTCCAAGGGAGGGTCGGGAGCAGTACTTC. Its translation is CASSPREGREQYF.

The rearrangement uses TRBV14 and TRBJ1-5; 7 nucleotides agree with TRBD1. V lost 6 bases, J lost 3 bases, and 8 bases stayed unmatched. The CDR3 runs to 15 residues. Per the germline V gene, CDR1 is SGHDN and CDR2 is FVKESK. The chain's CDR3 is CASRRRDRSNQPQHF. For the CDR3, the DNA is TGTGCCAGCAGAAGAAGGGACAGATCCAATCAGCCCCAGCATTTT.

This chain connects TRBV18 to TRBJ1-3; D is possibly TRBD1 (6 bases). V was cut by 3 bases and J by 0 bases, with 12 bases left in between. CDR1 KGHSH and CDR2 LQKENI come from the germline V gene. CDR3 length: 16 amino acids. The chain's CDR3 is CASSPDSFSSGNTIYF. CDR3 DNA sequence: TGTGCCAGCTCACCGGACAGCTTTAGCTCTGGAAACACCATATATTTT. Complete variable domain (other parts from reference TRBV18 and TRBJ1-3): NAGVMQNPRHLVRRRGQEARLRCSPMKGHSHVYWYRQLPEEGLKFMVYLQKENIIDESGMPKERFSAEFPKEGPSILRIQQVVRGDSAAYFCASSPDSFSSGNTIYFGEGSWLTVV.

This chain uses TRBV6-6 with TRBJ2-1; possibly TRBD1 for D (5 bases). Trimming removed 3 bases at V and 7 bases at J, with 16 bases between. CDR1 and CDR2 (germline): MNHNY, SVGAGI (reference sequence). CDR3 length equals 15 residues. The CDR3 DNA reads as TGTGCCAGCAGTTATCAAGGGGATACGGGTAATGAGCAGTTCTTC. Translating gives CASSYQGDTGNEQFF.

The chain links TRBV5-1 to TRBJ1-1, with 8 bases aligning to TRBD1. CDR1 is SGHRS, CDR2 YFSETQ, per germline. The CDR3 consists of 15 residues. The trim removed 0 bases at V and 3 bases at J, leaving 4 bases unmatched. The CDR3 DNA reads TGCGCCAGCAGCTTGGGGACAGGGCGATACACTGAAGCTTTCTTT. This encodes CASSLGTGRYTEAFF.

The chain links TRBV7-2 to TRBJ1-2; 9 nucleotides line up with TRBD1. Germline lookup yields CDR1 SGHTA and CDR2 FQGNSA. With 4 bases clipped from V and 4 bases from J, the junction kept 4 bases outside the gene matches. This CDR3 contains 14 residues. The CDR3 DNA reads TGTGCCAGCAGCTCACAGGGGGCAGTCTATGGCTACACCTTC. It yields the protein CASSSQGAVYGYTF.

The chain has TRBV6-8 and TRBJ1-5, with D possibly TRBD1 on 5 matching bases. The CDR3 runs 19 residues. The germline V and J ends were trimmed by 0 bases and 2 bases, with 20 bases remaining between them. In germline, CDR1 is MNHGY, CDR2 SAAAGT. The CDR3 DNA is TGTGCCAGCAGTTACTCCCCACGCAGGGTGGATCGGGGCAATCAGCCCCAGCATTTT. Protein: CASSYSPRRVDRGNQPQHF.

The chain recombines TRBV11-2 with TRBJ2-6, with D possibly TRBD1 on 5 matching bases. The V gene's germline CDR1 is SGHAT and CDR2 FQNNGV. The CDR3 extends over 16 amino acids. The V end lost 6 bases, the J end lost 0 bases, and 12 bases lay between the germline ends. CDR3 loop: CASRALRVSGANVLTF. CDR3 DNA: TGTGCCAGCAGGGCCCTCAGGGTCTCTGGGGCCAACGTCCTGACTTTC. Based on the CDR3 plus reference TRBV11-2 and TRBJ2-6, the full variable domain is EAGVAQSPRYKIIEKRQSVAFWCNPISGHATLYWYQQILGQGPKLLIQFQNNGVVDDSQLPKDRFSAERLKGVDSTLKIQPAKLEDSAVYLCASRALRVSGANVLTFGAGSRLTVL.

J is TRBJ1-4 and V is TRBV4-2; 7 bases are shared with TRBD1. Germline CDR1 is LGHNA and CDR2 is YNFKEQ. The CDR3 runs to 16 residues. J lost 3 bases, V lost 4 bases, and 8 bases had no gene match. CDR3 loop: CASSPGQVGANEKLFF. The CDR3 DNA is TGTGCCAGCAGCCCAGGACAGGTGGGAGCTAATGAAAAACTGTTTTTT.

The J gene is TRBJ2-3, the V gene TRBV19; D remains unclear. V dropped 3 bases and J dropped 2 bases, with 12 bases sitting between them. Germline V CDR1 and CDR2: LNHDA, SQIVND (reference sequence). The CDR3 runs to 15 residues. In nucleotides, the CDR3 is TGTGCCAGTAGTATTTTGGCTTTGCCCACAGATACGCAGTATTTT. It yields the protein CASSILALPTDTQYF.

The chain uses TRBV4-1 and TRBJ1-2; TRBD1 aligns across 8 bases. The CDR3 loop spans 14 amino acids. V lost 4 bases to trimming and J lost 1 base; unmatched junction nucleotides: 2. Looked up from germline, CDR1 is MGHRA and CDR2 is YSYEKL. In DNA form, the CDR3 reads TGCGCCAGCAGCCCGACAGGGGATAACTATGGCTACACCTTC. Translating it yields CASSPTGDNYGYTF.

The V and J genes are TRBV6-1 and TRBJ2-5, with 7 bases matching TRBD2. The junction had 12 bases not matched to a gene; V was cut back by 4 bases and J by 7 bases. Germline CDR1 and CDR2: MNHNS and SASEGT. The CDR3 length is 15 residues. CDR3 nucleotide sequence: TGTGCCAGCAGTGGGTCGGGAGGCCTAATGGGGACCCAGTACTTC. Residues: CASSGSGGLMGTQYF.